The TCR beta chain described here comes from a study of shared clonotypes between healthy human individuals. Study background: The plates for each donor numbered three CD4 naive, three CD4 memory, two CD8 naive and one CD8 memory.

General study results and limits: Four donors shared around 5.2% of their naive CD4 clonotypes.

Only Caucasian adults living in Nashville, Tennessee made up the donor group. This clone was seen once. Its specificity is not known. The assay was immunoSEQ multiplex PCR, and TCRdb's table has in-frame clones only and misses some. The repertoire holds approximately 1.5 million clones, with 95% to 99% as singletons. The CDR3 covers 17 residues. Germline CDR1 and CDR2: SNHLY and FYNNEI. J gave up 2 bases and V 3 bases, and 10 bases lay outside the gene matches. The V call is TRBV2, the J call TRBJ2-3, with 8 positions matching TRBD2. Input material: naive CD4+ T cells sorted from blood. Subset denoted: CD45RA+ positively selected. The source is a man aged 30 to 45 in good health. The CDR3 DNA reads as TGTGCCAGCAGTGATTTAGGAACTAGCGGATCCACAGATACGCAGTATTTT. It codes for CASSDLGTSGSTDTQYF.